Listed here are 12 T cell receptor beta chains from one sample, sequenced in a study of cytomegalovirus exposure and HLA in healthy donors. The assay was immunoSEQ multiplex PCR, and TCRdb's table has in-frame clones only and misses some. This table has approximately 220,000 clones, over 80% appearing once. Sequencing was performed on PBMCs. These receptors were taken from a woman in her 30s in good health and CMV-seropositive.

This sequence joins TRBV11-1 and TRBJ2-3; 7 nucleotides match TRBD2. The CDR3 has 15 residues. Trimming took 6 bases from V and 5 from J; bases not matched to a gene: 11. CDR1 is SGHAT, CDR2 FQDESV, per germline (reference sequence). CDR3 region: CASRPQAGAGDTQYF. CDR3 DNA: TGTGCCAGCAGGCCCCAGGCGGGAGCTGGAGATACGCAGTATTTT.

The CDR3 DNA follows: TGTGCCAGCAGCTTTCGAAGCTCCTACAATGAGCAGTTCTTC. This encodes CASSFRSSYNEQFF. The chain uses TRBV7-2 and TRBJ2-1; D uncertain. CDR3 size: 14 residues. Trimming shortened V by 3 bases and J by 0 bases, and 6 bases separated the two germline ends. In germline, CDR1 is SGHTA, CDR2 FQGNSA.

This chain links TRBV5-1 with TRBJ1-2; D is possibly TRBD1 (6 bases). Trimming pared 1 base from V and 10 bases from J, leaving 11 bases between. From germline, CDR1 is SGHRS and CDR2 YFSETQ. The CDR3 is 12 residues long. In DNA form, the CDR3 reads TGCGCCAGCAGCTTGAGGGGGGTCGACTACACCTTC. It is translated as CASSLRGVDYTF.

V is TRBV9 and J is TRBJ1-1, with D possibly TRBD1 on 5 matching bases. This CDR3 comprises 14 residues. V shed 4 bases and J shed 3 bases, with 13 bases lying between them. Germline V gene sequence: CDR1 SGDLS, CDR2 YYNGEE. Here the CDR3 DNA reads TGTGCCAGCAGCCCCGACCTGGGGGACACTGAAGCTTTCTTT. This codes for CASSPDLGDTEAFF.

This chain links TRBV6-5 with TRBJ2-1; 14 bases agree with TRBD2. Trimming at V came to 0 bases and at J to 8 bases, leaving 3 bases not matched to a gene. CDR1 is MNHEY, CDR2 SVGAGI, per germline. The CDR3 extends over 16 amino acids. The CDR3: CASSYSTSGRGHEQFF. CDR3 DNA: TGTGCCAGCAGTTACTCGACTAGCGGGAGGGGTCATGAGCAGTTCTTC.

Concerning this clone itself: Relative to the germline gene, one junction end is altered; a read error may explain this. The chain has TRBV7-7 and TRBJ2-7; maybe TRBD2 (6 bases). The germline CDR1 and CDR2 sequences are SSHAT and FNYEAQ (reference sequence). There are 13 residues in the CDR3. CDR3 sequence (DNA): TGTGCTAGCAGCTTAGGAGGGGAATACGAGCAGTACTTC. Its protein product is CASSLGGEYEQYF. Variable domain in full (rest from reference TRBV7-7 and TRBJ2-7): GAGVSQSPRYKVTKRGQDVTLRCDPISSHATLYWYQQALGQGPEFLTYFNYEAQPDKSGLPSDRFSAERPEGSISTLTIQRTEQRDSAMYRCASSLGGEYEQYFGPGTRLTVT.

The CDR3 sequence is CAGTGSSYEQYF. The CDR3 nucleotides are TGTGCCGGGACAGGGTCATCCTACGAGCAGTACTTC. The chain has TRBV30 and TRBJ2-5, with TRBD1 matching over 9 bases. TRBJ2-7 explains the end of the DNA better; the J call may be wrong. The CDR3 has 12 amino acids. Germline CDR1 and CDR2: GTSNPN and SVGIG (reference sequence).

This clone appeared once. The gene calls are TRBV30 and TRBJ1-5; D call uncertain. The CDR3 is 13 residues long. Between the trimmed V and J ends, which lost 3 bases and 4 bases, there was a span of 10 bases. Looked up from germline, CDR1 is GTSNPN and CDR2 is SVGIG (reference sequence). CDR3 loop: CAWSTGLNQPQHF. In DNA, the CDR3 is TGTGCCTGGAGCACGGGGTTGAATCAGCCCCAGCATTTT.

The rearrangement joins TRBV2 to TRBJ1-2, with unresolved D. V dropped 7 bases and J dropped 0 bases, with 9 bases sitting between them. This CDR3 spans 13 amino acids. CDR1 and CDR2 from the germline V gene are SNHLY and FYNNEI. CDR3 region: CASKESANYGYTF. CDR3 in DNA: TGTGCCAGCAAGGAGTCTGCTAACTATGGCTACACCTTC.

This clone has ten or more counts. This rearrangement joins TRBV19 to TRBJ1-5; D remains unclear. Looked up from germline, CDR1 is LNHDA and CDR2 is SQIVND (reference sequence). V lost 9 bases and J lost 3, with 12 bases in between. The CDR3 consists of 13 residues. CDR3: CASQTLSNQPQHF. Written as DNA, the CDR3 is TGTGCCAGCCAGACACTTTCCAATCAGCCCCAGCATTTT.

The table lists this clone with a count of one. V gene TRBV28 combines with J gene TRBJ2-1; 9 bases agree with TRBD2. Germline assignment: CDR1 MDHEN and CDR2 SYDVKM. J was trimmed by 5 bases and V by 7 bases; bases with no gene match: 6. The CDR3 runs to 14 residues. CDR3 in DNA: TGTGCCAGCATGAGCGGGAGGTACCACAATGAGCAGTTCTTC. Its protein is CASMSGRYHNEQFF.

This clone appeared a single time. The rearrangement joins TRBV28 to TRBJ1-1; D is possibly TRBD1 (6 bases). The CDR3 loop spans 14 amino acids. V was clipped by 2 bases and J by 6 bases, with 13 bases between them. Germline lookup yields CDR1 MDHEN and CDR2 SYDVKM. The CDR3 spells CASSLSQGWAEAFF. In DNA, the CDR3 is TGTGCCAGCAGTTTAAGTCAGGGGTGGGCTGAAGCTTTCTTT. Full variable domain (missing parts from reference TRBV28 and TRBJ1-1): DVKVTQSSRYLVKRTGEKVFLECVQDMDHENMFWYRQDPGLGLRLIYFSYDVKMKEKGDIPEGYSVSREKKERFSLILESASTNQTSMYLCASSLSQGWAEAFFGQGTRLTVV.